This T cell receptor beta chain stems from a study of vaccination effects on CD4 cells after COVID-19. For the study at large: The study sampled a couple of convalescent patients 16 days and one week before vaccination.

CDR3 length equals 18 residues. Unmatched junction bases numbered 12, after V lost 3 bases and J lost 3 bases. CDR1 SGHNT and CDR2 YENEEA come from the germline V gene. Worth noting for this clone: Its antigen is still unknown.

Using viral peptide pools, the ViraFEST assay grew out antigen-specific CD4+ T cells prior to sequencing. Researchers isolated CD4+ T cells once about 11 days of culture had elapsed. Confirmation by PCR established that the person had SARS-CoV-2 infection between March and December 2020. Cultures of roughly 2 million PBMC per well contained roughly 9.4 IU/ml IL-2 plus 10 ug/ml peptides. An HIV-1 Nef peptide pool was employed for negative control culture. At days 3 and 7, half of the medium was exchanged for IL-2 medium. The method was immunoSEQ multiplex PCR; TCRdb's version includes in-frame clones alone and lacks a portion of them. The table lists under 70,000 clones, around three quarters of them singletons, with 5.5% in the top ten.

This TCR was recovered from a human donor who had a prior SARS-CoV-2 infection. Sample: CD4+ T cells from PBMCs cultured with HIV peptides, taken before COVID-19 vaccination. Regarding subset: HIV-1 Nef peptide pool negative control/reference culture. The J gene is TRBJ2-7, the V gene TRBV11-3, with TRBD2 matching over 12 bases. In nucleotides, the CDR3 is TGTGCCAGCAGCTTTTCCGGGACTAGCGGGTGGGGAATCTACGAGCAGTACTTC. Protein product: CASSFSGTSGWGIYEQYF.